This T cell receptor beta chain was found in a study of T cell responses to AZD1222 COVID-19 vaccine. Study as a whole: Pooled together were second doses at about 4 or about 12 weeks.

This clone was seen a single time. Its antigen is not identified. The CDR3 covers 13 residues. The V end lost 1 base, the J end lost 5 bases, and 5 bases lay between the germline ends. CDR1 and CDR2 (germline): KGHSH, LQKENI. Findings and limits, study-wide: CD4 TCRs linked to vaccination spanned spike, dominating at 160-218 and 743-854. Unmutated regions of variants are reportedly targeted by nearly half of spike-specific TCRs. It should be noted that donors were predominantly white British and more often female, and clonal diversity was possibly underestimated.

Clones were read by immunoSEQ multiplex PCR, and TCRdb kept only the in-frame ones, dropping some. This table holds fewer than 120,000 clones, around 89% found once. V gene TRBV18 combines with J gene TRBJ1-4; unclear D gene. The sequencing here drew on peripheral blood, taken on day 0 of AZD1222 vaccination. The source is an adult in good health. The DNA of the CDR3 is TGTGCCAGCTCACCACTAAGGAATGAAAAACTGTTTTTT. It is translated as CASSPLRNEKLFF. Variable domain in full (rest from reference TRBV18 and TRBJ1-4): NAGVMQNPRHLVRRRGQEARLRCSPMKGHSHVYWYRQLPEEGLKFMVYLQKENIIDESGMPKERFSAEFPKEGPSILRIQQVVRGDSAAYFCASSPLRNEKLFFGSGTQLSVL.